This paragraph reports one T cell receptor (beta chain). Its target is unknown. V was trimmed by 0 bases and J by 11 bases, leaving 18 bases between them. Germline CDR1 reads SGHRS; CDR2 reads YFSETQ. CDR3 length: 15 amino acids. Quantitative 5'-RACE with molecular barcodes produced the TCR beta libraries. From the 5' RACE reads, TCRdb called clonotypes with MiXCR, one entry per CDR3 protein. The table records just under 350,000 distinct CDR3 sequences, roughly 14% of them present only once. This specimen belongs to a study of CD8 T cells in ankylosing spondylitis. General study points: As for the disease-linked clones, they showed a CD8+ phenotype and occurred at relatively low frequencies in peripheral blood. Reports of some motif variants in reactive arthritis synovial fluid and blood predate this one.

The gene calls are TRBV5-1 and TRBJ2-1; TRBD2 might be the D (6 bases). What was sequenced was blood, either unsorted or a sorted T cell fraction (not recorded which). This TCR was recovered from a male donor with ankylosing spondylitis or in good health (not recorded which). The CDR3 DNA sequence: TGCGCCAGCAGCTTGGGAATTGGCGGGGAAAGAAAGCAGTTCTTC. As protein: CASSLGIGGERKQFF.